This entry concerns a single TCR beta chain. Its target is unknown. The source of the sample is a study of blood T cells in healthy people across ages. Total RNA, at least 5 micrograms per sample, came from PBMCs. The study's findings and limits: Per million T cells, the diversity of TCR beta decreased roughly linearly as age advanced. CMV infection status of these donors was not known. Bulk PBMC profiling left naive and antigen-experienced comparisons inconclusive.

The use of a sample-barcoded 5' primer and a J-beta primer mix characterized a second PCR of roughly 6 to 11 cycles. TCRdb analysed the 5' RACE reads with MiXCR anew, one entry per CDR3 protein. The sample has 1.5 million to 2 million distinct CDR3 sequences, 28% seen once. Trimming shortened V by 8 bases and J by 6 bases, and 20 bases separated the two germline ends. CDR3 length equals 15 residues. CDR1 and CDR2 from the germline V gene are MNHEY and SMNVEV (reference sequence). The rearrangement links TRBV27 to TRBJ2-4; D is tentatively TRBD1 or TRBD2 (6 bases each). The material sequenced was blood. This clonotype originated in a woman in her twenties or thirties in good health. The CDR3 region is CASRKSGGLGNIQYF. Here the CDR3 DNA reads TGTGCCAGCCGCAAGAGTGGGGGGCTAGGAAACATTCAGTACTTC.